This T cell receptor beta chain is from a study of beta chain features in type 1 diabetes. Study-wide results and caveats: A greater similarity of naive, central memory and Treg TCRB repertoires was seen among patients than among healthy donors.

This clone was counted only a few times. The antigen is undetermined. Reverse transcription of all isolated RNA meant that expressed TCRB transcripts were sequenced. The repertoire was sequenced with immunoSEQ multiplex PCR; TCRdb's copy has only in-frame clones and lacks some. This table has 250,000 to 350,000 clones, 12% to 15% appearing once. Germline CDR1 is SGHNT and CDR2 is YYREEE (reference sequence). The CDR3 consists of 15 residues. V lost 3 bases and J 2 bases, leaving 13 bases between the germline ends. In total, each donor contributed a single heparinised blood draw that averaged roughly 100 mL.

The J gene is TRBJ2-3, the V gene TRBV5-4; possible D gene TRBD1, 6 bases. The sequencing input was central memory CD4+ T cells from blood. The sequence was obtained from a man aged 25-45 years in good health. CDR3 coding DNA: TGTGCCAGCAGCTCCCGACAGGACTTCACAGATACGCAGTATTTT. Translating gives CASSSRQDFTDTQYF.